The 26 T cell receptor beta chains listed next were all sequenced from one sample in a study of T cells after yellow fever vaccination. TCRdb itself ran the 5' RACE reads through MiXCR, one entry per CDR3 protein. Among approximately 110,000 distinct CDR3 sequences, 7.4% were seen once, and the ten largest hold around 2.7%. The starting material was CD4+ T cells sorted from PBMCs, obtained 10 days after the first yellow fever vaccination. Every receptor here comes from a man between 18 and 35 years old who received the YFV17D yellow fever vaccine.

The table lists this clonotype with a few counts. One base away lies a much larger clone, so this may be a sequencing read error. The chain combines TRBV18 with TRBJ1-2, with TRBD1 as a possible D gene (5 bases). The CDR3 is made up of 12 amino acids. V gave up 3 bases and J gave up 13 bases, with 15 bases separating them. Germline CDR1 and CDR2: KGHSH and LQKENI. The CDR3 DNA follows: TGTGCCAGCTCACCCGGACACTGGGGTTTCACCTTC. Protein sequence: CASSPGHWGFTF.

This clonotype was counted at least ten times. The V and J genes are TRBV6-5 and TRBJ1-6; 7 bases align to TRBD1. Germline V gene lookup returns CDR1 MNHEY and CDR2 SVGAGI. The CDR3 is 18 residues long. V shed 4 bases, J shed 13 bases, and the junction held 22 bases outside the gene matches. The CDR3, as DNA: TGTGCCAGCAGTTTTCCGGGACAGAAAACCTTACTCTTCTATCCCCTCCACTTT. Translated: CASSFPGQKTLLFYPLHF.

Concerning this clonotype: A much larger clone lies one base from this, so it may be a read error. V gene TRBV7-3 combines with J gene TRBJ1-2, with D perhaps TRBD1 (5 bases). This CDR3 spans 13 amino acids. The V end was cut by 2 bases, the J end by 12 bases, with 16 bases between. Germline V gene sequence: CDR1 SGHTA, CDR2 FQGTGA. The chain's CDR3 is CASSLRGTEGHTF. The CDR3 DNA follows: TGTGCCAGCAGCTTACGGGGGACCGAGGGCCACACCTTC. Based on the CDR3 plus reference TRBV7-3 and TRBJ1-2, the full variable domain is GAGVSQTPSNKVTEKGKYVELRCDPISGHTALYWYRQSLGQGPEFLIYFQGTGAADDSGLPNDRFFAVRPEGSVSTLKIQRTERGDSAVYLCASSLRGTEGHTFGSGTRLTVV.

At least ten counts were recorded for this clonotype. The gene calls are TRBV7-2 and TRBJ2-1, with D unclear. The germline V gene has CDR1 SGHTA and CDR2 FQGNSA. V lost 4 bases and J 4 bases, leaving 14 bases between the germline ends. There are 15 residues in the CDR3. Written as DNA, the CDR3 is TGTGCCAGCAGCTCCACTACCGCCCTTTACAATGAGCAGTTCTTC. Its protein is CASSSTTALYNEQFF.

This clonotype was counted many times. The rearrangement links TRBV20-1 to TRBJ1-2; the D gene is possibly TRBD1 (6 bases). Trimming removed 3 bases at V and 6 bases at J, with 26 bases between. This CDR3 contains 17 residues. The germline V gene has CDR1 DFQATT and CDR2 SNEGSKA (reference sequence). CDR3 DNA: TGCAGTGCTAGGCCCAGAATAATAAACAACAGGGCAAATGGCTACACCTTC. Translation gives CSARPRIINNRANGYTF.

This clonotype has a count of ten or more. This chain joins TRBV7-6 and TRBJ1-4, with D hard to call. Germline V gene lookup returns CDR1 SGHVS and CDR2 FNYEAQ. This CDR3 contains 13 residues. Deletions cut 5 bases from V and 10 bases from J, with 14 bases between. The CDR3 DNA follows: TGTGCCAGCAGCCCCCCCGGGGTAGGAAAACTGTTTTTT. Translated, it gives CASSPPGVGKLFF.

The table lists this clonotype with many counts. The CDR3 protein is CASSFPPPPLKTQYF. CDR3 DNA: TGTGCCAGCAGTTTTCCGCCCCCCCCCCTGAAGACCCAGTACTTC. This chain uses TRBV28 with TRBJ2-5; D uncertain. V was clipped by 3 bases and J by 6 bases, with 17 bases between them. The CDR3 loop spans 15 amino acids. Germline values: CDR1 MDHEN, CDR2 SYDVKM. Full variable domain (rest looked up from reference TRBV28 and TRBJ2-5): DVKVTQSSRYLVKRTGEKVFLECVQDMDHENMFWYRQDPGLGLRLIYFSYDVKMKEKGDIPEGYSVSREKKERFSLILESASTNQTSMYLCASSFPPPPLKTQYFGPGTRLLVL.

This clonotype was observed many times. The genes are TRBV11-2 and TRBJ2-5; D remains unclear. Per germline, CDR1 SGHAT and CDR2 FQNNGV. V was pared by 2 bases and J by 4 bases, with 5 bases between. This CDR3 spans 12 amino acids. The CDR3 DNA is TGTGCCAGCAGCTTACGGTTAGAGACCCAGTACTTC. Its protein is CASSLRLETQYF.

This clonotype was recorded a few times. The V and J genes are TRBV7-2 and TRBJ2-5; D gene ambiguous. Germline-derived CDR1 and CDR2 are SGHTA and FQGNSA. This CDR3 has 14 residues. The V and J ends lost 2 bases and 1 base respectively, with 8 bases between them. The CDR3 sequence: CASSLSAFQETQYF. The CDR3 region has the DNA TGTGCCAGCAGCTTAAGCGCGTTCCAAGAGACCCAGTACTTC.

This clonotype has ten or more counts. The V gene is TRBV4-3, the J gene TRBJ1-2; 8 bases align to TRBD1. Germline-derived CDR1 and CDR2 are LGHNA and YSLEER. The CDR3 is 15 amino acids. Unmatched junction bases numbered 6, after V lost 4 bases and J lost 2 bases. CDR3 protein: CASSLSTGDNYGYTF. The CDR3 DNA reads TGCGCCAGCAGCCTATCGACAGGGGACAACTATGGCTACACCTTC.

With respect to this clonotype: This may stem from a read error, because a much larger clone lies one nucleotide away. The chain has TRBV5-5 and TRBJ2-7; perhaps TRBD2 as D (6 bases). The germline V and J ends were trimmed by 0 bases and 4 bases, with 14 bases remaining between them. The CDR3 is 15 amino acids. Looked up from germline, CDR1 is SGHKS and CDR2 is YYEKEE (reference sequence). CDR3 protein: CASSLGGAVAYEQYF. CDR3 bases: TGTGCCAGCAGCTTGGGCGGGGCGGTTGCATACGAGCAGTACTTC.

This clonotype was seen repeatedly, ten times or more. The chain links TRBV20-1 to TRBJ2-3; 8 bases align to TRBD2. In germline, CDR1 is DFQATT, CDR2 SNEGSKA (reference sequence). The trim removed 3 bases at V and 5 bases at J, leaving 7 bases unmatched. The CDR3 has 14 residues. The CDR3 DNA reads TGCAGTGCTAGGCCGAGCGGGGGCAGAGATACGCAGTATTTT. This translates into CSARPSGGRDTQYF.

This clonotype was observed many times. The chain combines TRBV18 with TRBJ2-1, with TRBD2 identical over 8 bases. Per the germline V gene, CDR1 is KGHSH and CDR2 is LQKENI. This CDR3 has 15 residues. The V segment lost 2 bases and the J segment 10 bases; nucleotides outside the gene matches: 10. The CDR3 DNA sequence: TGTGCCAGCTCACCATCTCGGACTAGCTTTCGGGAGCAGTTCTTC. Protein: CASSPSRTSFREQFF.

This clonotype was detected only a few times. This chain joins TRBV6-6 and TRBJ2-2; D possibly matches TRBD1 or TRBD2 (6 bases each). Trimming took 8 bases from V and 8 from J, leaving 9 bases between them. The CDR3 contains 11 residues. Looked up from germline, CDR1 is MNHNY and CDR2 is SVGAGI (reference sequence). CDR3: CASGGGGELFF. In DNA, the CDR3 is TGTGCCAGCGGAGGGGGGGGGGAGCTGTTTTTT.

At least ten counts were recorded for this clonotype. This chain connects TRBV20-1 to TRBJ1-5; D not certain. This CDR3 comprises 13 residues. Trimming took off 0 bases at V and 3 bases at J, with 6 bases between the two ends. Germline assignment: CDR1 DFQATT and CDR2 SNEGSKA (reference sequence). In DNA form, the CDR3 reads TGCAGTGCTAGAGACCCCATCAATCAGCCCCAGCATTTT. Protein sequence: CSARDPINQPQHF.

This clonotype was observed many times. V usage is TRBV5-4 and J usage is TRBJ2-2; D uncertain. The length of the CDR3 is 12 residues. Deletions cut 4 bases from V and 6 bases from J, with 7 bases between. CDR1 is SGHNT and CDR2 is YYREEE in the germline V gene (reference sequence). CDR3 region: CASSVPAGELFF. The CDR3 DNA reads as TGTGCCAGCAGCGTACCAGCCGGGGAGCTGTTTTTT.

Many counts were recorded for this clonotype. The CDR3 region is CASSSTGQSPLHF. The CDR3 region has the DNA TGTGCCAGCAGCTCGACAGGGCAGTCACCCCTCCACTTT. The chain links TRBV7-9 to TRBJ1-6, with 7 nucleotides matching TRBD1. Germline lookup yields CDR1 SEHNR and CDR2 FQNEAQ (reference sequence). Germline trimming cut 4 bases from V and 10 bases from J; bases unmatched to any gene: 4. This CDR3 is built from 13 residues.

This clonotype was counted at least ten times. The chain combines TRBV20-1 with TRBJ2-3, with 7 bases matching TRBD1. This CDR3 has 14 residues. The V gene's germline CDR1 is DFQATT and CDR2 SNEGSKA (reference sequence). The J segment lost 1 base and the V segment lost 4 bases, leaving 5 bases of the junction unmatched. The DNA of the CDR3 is TGCAGTGCTAAACAGGGGTTCGGCACAGATACGCAGTATTTT. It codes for CSAKQGFGTDTQYF.

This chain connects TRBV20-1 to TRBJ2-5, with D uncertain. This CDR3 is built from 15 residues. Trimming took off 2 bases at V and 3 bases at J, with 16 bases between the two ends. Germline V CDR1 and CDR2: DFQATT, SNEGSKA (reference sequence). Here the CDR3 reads CSARRLGNIKETQYF. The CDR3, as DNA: TGCAGTGCTAGAAGACTTGGAAATATCAAAGAGACCCAGTACTTC.

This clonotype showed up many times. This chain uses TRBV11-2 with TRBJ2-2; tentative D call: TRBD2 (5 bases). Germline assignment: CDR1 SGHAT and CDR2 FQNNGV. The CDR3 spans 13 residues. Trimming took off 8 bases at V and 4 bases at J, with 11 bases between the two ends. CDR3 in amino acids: CASGRLSTGELFF. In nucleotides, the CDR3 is TGTGCCAGCGGGAGACTGAGCACCGGGGAGCTGTTTTTT.

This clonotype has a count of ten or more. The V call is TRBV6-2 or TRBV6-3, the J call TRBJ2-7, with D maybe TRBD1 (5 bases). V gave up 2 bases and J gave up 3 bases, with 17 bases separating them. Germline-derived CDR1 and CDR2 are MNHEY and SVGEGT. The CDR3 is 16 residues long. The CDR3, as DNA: TGTGCCAGCAGTTACCCCCTTGGACACCGCCTCTACGAGCAGTACGTC. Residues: CASSYPLGHRLYEQYV.

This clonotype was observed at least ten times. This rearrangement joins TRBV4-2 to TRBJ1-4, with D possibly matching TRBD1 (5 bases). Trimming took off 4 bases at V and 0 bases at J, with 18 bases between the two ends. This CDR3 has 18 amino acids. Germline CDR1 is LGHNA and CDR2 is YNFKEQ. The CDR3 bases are TGTGCCAGCAGCCGAGACCTTGGGGCTATCGCAACTAATGAAAAACTGTTTTTT. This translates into CASSRDLGAIATNEKLFF.

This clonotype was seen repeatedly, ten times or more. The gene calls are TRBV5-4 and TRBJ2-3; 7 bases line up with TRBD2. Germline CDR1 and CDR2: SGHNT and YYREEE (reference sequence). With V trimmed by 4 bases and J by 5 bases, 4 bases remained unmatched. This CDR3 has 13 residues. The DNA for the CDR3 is TGTGCCAGCAGCGGACTAGTGGAAGATACGCAGTATTTT. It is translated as CASSGLVEDTQYF. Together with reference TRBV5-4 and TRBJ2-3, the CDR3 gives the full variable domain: ETGVTQSPTHLIKTRGQQVTLRCSSQSGHNTVSWYQQALGQGPQFIFQYYREEENGRGNFPPRFSGLQFPNYSSELNVNALELDDSALYLCASSGLVEDTQYFGPGTRLTVL.

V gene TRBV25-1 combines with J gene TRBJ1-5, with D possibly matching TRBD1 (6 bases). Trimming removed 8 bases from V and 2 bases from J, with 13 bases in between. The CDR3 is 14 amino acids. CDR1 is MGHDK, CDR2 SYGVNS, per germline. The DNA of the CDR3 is TGTGCCAGCGGTAGGGGGGTGGGCAATCAGCCCCAGCATTTT. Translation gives CASGRGVGNQPQHF.

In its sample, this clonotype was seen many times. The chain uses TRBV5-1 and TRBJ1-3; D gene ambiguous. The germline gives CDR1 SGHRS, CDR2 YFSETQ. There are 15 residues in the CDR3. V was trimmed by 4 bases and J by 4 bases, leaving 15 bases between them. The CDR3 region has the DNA TGCGCCAGCAGCGACTCAATCGTTCCCGGAAACACCATATATTTT. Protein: CASSDSIVPGNTIYF.

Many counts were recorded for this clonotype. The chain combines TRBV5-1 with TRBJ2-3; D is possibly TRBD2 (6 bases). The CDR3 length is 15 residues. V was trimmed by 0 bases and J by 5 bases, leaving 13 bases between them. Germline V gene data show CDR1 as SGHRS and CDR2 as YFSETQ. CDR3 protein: CASSLAAGRIDTQYF. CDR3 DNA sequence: TGCGCCAGCAGCTTGGCGGCGGGGAGGATAGATACGCAGTATTTT.